The T cell receptor beta chain described here comes from a study of Ad26.COV2.S vaccination and SARS-CoV-2 variants. Study details: Participants got Ad26.COV2.S intramuscularly, once or twice 56 days apart. Study outcomes and limitations: An underestimation of total T cell responses may have resulted from the TCR breadth and depth analyses.

The germline gives CDR1 ENHRY, CDR2 SYGVKD. CDR3 size: 13 residues. V was clipped by 2 bases and J by 3 bases, with 7 bases between them. Measured with immunoSEQ multiplex PCR; TCRdb has only the in-frame clones, and not every one. The table records around 380,000 clones, about nine tenths of them present only once. This clone has a single count. The target antigen is unknown. Noted treatment: some 20 received Ad26.COV2.S at low or high dose, single or two shots; 5 received placebo; per-sample allocation not given. The samples date from day 63 after the first vaccine or placebo injection. An adult aged 18-55 years in Boston served as the donor.

The sequence derives from a person between 18 and 59 years old who received the Ad26.COV2.S COVID-19 vaccine or a placebo. This specimen consisted of peripheral blood, obtained in a trial of Ad26.COV2.S vaccine versus placebo. The J gene is TRBJ1-2, the V gene TRBV10-3; the D gene is possibly TRBD1 (5 bases). Here the CDR3 DNA reads TGTGCCATCAGTGAGCGGGGGGACTATGGCTACACCTTC. It codes for CAISERGDYGYTF.